Here is one T cell receptor beta chain with its context. These data come from a study of blood T cell repertoires in COVID-19. Study summary: From the United States, Italy and Spain came samples of acute and convalescent COVID-19. Sample material is recorded as cDNA or gDNA derived from T cells, B-cell-depleted T cells, or PBMCs.

Study processing details: Amplified reference gene primers provided the basis for estimating nucleated cell counts. The table came from immunoSEQ multiplex PCR; TCRdb's copy has only in-frame clones and leaves some out. D and trimming come from the DNA, and the V and J calls and clone size come from that table. The sample shows some 100,000 clones, approximately 90% of them seen only once. Sequencing was done on a sample of peripheral blood. This TCR was sampled from a human donor with acute or convalescent COVID-19. The donor label of this sample is uncertain.

CDR3 nucleotides: TGTGCCACCAGTATAAGCACAGATACGCAGTATTTT. Residues: CATSISTDTQYF. The chain recombines TRBV24-1 with TRBJ2-3, with D unresolved. V was clipped by 6 bases and J by 0 bases, with 3 bases between them. The CDR3 consists of 12 residues. The germline V gene encodes CDR1 KGHDR and CDR2 SFDVKD.